Listed below are T cell receptor beta chains from one sample, sequenced in a study of shared clonotypes between healthy human individuals. Some clones are missing from TCRdb's copy, which holds only in-frame ones; the method was immunoSEQ multiplex PCR. The sample holds about a million clones, about 72% seen once. Material for sequencing was memory CD4+ T cells from PBMCs. Receptor source: a man aged 18-30 years in good health. Some clones in this sample may be carry-over from other donors' samples. Each CDR3 is given with its conserved first and last residue. The D gene is left open where the match is weak. Size values are once, few and many counts, or a class for expanded clones, and some rows have none.

abundance	j_gene	v_gene	d_gene	len	CDR3nt	CDR3aa
NA	TRBJ2-3	TRBV7-9	NA	15	TGTGCCAGCAGCAAGGGAGACGCGCTGACAGATACGCAGTATTTT	CASSKGDALTDTQYF
NA	TRBJ1-5	TRBV28	NA	13	TGTGCCAGCAGCACCCGGACCACCACCACTCAGCATTTT	CASSTRTTTTQHF
NA	TRBJ2-1	TRBV5-3	TRBD2	14	TGTGCCAGAAGCCTAGGACTAGCGGGAGGGGAGCAGTTCTTC	CARSLGLAGGEQFF
NA	TRBJ2-1	TRBV27	TRBD2	13	TGTGCCAGCAGTTTGGGACTAGCAATTGAGCAGTTCTTC	CASSLGLAIEQFF
NA	TRBJ1-5	TRBV7-6	TRBD1	15	TGTGCCAGCAGCCCGGGACAGGGTGGCAATCAGCCCCAGCATTTT	CASSPGQGGNQPQHF
NA	TRBJ2-5	TRBV7-9	NA	14	TGTGCCAGCAGCTCAACCCATAGACGGGAGACCCAGTACTTC	CASSSTHRRETQYF
NA	TRBJ2-5	TRBV5-6	NA	13	TGTGCCAGCAGCTTGACTCCGACGGGGACCCAGTACTTC	CASSLTPTGTQYF
NA	TRBJ2-5	TRBV25-1	TRBD1	14	TGTGCCAGCAGTGGGACAGGGGGTATGGAGACCCAGTACTTC	CASSGTGGMETQYF
NA	TRBJ2-7	TRBV7-2	TRBD2	17	TGTGCCAGCAGCTCCCCTCCCGCTAGCGGGGGACCCTACGAGCAGTACTTC	CASSSPPASGGPYEQYF
many	TRBJ2-7	TRBV30	NA	15	TGTGCCTGGAATCTCCCCAGGGGCGCCTCCTACGAGCAGTACTTC	CAWNLPRGASYEQYF
few	TRBJ1-2	TRBV5-4	NA	14	TGTGCCAGCAGTGTACAGGGCGTGAGCTATGGCTACACCTTC	CASSVQGVSYGYTF
NA	TRBJ2-1	TRBV11-3	NA	15	TGTGCCAGCAGCTTAGATCCGACTAGATACAATGAGCAGTTCTTC	CASSLDPTRYNEQFF
NA	TRBJ2-5	TRBV14	TRBD2	18	TGTGCCAGCAGCCAACGCCGCGGGACTAGCGGGAGATCAGAGACCCAGTACTTC	CASSQRRGTSGRSETQYF
once	TRBJ2-2	TRBV7-6	NA	13	TGTGCCGTCAGGGGCGAACCCCCCGGGGAGCTGTTTTTT	CAVRGEPPGELFF
NA	TRBJ2-5	TRBV25-1	NA	15	TGTGCCAGCAGTGGGAGTAGGGGTTTACAAGAGACCCAGTACTTC	CASSGSRGLQETQYF
NA	TRBJ2-4	TRBV29-1	NA	13	TGCAGCGTCCCGGAGGGAGCCAAAAACATTCAGTACTTC	CSVPEGAKNIQYF
NA	TRBJ2-7	TRBV2	TRBD1	12	TGTGCCAGCAGTGAAGCCTGGGACAGTTCGTACTTC	CASSEAWDSSYF